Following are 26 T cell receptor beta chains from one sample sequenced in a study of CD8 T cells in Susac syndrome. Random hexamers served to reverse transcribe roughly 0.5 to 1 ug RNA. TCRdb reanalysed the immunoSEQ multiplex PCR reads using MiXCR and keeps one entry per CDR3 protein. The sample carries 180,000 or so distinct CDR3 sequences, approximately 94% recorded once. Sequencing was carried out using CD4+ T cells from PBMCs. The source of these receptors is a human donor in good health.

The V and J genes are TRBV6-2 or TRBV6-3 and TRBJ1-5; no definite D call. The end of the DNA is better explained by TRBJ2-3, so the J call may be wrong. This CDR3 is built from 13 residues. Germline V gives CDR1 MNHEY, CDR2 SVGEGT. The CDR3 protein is CAITPDSNQPQYF. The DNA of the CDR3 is TGTGCCATCACACCCGATAGCAATCAGCCCCAGTATTTT.

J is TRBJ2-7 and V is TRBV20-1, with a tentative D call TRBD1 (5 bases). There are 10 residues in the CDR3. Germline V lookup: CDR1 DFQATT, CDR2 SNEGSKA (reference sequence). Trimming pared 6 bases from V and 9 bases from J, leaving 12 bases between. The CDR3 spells CSAWGPRQYF. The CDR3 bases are TGCAGTGCCTGGGGCCCTAGGCAGTACTTC.

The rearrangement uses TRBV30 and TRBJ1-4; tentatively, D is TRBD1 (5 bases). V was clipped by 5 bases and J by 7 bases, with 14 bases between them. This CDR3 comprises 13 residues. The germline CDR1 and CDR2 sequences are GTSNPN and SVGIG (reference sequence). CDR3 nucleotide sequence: TGTGCCTGGTCTAGGGGAGCAAGTGAAAAACTGTTTTTT. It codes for CAWSRGASEKLFF.

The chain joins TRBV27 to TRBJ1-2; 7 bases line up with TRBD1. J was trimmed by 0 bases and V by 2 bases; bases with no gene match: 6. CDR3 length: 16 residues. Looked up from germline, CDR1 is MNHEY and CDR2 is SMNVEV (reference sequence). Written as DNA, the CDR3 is TGTGCCAGCAGTTTAACGCTCGGGACAGCTAACTATGGCTACACCTTC. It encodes CASSLTLGTANYGYTF.

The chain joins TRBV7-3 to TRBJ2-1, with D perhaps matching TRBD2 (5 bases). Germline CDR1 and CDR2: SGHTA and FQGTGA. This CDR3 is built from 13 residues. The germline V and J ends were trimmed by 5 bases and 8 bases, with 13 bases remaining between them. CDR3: CASSPGMFDEQFF. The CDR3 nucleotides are TGTGCCAGCAGCCCCGGGATGTTCGATGAGCAGTTCTTC.

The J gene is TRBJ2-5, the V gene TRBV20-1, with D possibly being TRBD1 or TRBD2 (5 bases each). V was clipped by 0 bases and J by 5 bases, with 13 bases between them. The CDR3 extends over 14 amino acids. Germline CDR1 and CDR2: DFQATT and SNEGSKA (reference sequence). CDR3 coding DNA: TGCAGTGCTAGAGATGAGGACGGGACGGAGACCCAGTACTTC. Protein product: CSARDEDGTETQYF.

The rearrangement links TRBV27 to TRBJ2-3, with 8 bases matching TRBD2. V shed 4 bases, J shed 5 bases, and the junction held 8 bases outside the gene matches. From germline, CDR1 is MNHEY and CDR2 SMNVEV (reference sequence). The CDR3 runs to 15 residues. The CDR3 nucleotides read TGTGCCAGCAGTTCTGCGGGACTAGGACAAGATACGCAGTATTTT. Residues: CASSSAGLGQDTQYF.

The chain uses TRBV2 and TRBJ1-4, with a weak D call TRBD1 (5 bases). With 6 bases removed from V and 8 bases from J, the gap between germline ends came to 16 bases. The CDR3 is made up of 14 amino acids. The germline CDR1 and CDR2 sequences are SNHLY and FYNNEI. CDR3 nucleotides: TGTGCCAGCAGGGCAGGGCGTCAAAACGAAAAACTGTTTTTT. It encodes CASRAGRQNEKLFF. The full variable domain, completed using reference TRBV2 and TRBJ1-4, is EPEVTQTPSHQVTQMGQEVILRCVPISNHLYFYWYRQILGQKVEFLVSFYNNEISEKSEIFDDQFSVERPDGSNFTLKIRSTKLEDSAMYFCASRAGRQNEKLFFGSGTQLSVL.

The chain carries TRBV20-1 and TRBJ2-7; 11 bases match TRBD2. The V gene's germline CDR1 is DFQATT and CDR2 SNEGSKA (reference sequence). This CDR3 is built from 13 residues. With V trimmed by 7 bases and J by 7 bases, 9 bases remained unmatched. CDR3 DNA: TGCAGTGGCGGGACTAGCGGCCTCTTGGAGCAGTACTTC. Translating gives CSGGTSGLLEQYF.

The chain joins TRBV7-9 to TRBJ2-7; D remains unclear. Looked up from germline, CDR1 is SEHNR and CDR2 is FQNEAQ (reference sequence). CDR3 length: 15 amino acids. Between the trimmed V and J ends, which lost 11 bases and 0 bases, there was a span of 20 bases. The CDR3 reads CAVTTQKESSYEQYF. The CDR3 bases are TGTGCCGTCACAACGCAGAAGGAGAGCTCCTACGAGCAGTACTTC.

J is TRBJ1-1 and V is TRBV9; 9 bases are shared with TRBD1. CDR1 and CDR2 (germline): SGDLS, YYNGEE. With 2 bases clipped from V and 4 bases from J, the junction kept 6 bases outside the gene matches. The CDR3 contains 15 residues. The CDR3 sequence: CASSVGQGGTTEAFF. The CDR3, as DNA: TGTGCCAGCAGCGTGGGACAGGGAGGAACCACTGAAGCTTTCTTT.

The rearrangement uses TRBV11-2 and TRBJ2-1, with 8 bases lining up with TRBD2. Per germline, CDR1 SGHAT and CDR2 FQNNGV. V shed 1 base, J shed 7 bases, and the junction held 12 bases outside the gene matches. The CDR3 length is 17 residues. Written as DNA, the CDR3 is TGTGCCAGCAGCTTAGTGACTGGACTAGCTGTATGGAATGAGCAGTTCTTC. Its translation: CASSLVTGLAVWNEQFF.

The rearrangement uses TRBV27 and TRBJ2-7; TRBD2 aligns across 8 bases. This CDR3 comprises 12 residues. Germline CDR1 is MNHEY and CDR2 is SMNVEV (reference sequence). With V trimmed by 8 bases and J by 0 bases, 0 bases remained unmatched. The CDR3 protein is CASAGGSYEQYF. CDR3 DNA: TGTGCCAGCGCGGGGGGCTCCTACGAGCAGTACTTC.

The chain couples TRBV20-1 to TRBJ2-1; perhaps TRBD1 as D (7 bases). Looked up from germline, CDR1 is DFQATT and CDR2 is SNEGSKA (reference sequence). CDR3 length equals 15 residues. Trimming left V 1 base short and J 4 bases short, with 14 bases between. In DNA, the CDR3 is TGCAGTGCTAGAGCCCGCGGGACAGTGTACAATGAGCAGTTCTTC. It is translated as CSARARGTVYNEQFF.

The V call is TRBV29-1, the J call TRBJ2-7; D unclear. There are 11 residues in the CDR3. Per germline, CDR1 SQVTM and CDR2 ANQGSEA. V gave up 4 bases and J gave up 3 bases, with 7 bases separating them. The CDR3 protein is CSVGGGYEQYF. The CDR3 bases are TGCAGCGTTGGAGGCGGCTACGAGCAGTACTTC.

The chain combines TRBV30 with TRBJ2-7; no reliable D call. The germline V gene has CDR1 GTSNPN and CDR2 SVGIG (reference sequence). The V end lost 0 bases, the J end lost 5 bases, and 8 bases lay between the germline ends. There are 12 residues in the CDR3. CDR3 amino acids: CAWSVLVHEQYF. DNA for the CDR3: TGTGCCTGGAGTGTTTTAGTCCACGAGCAGTACTTC.

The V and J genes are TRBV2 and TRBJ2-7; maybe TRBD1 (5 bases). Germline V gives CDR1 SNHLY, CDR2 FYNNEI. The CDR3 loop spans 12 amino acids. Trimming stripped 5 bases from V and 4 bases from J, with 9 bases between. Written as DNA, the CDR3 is TGTGCCAGCAGTAACAACAGGTACGAGCAGTACTTC. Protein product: CASSNNRYEQYF.

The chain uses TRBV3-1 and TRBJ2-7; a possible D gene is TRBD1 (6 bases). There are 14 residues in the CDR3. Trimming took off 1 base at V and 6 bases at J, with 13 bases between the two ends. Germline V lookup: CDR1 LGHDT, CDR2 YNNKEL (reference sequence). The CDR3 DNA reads TGTGCCAGCAGCCAAGGAGTCAGGGGCTCCGAGCAGTACTTC. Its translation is CASSQGVRGSEQYF.

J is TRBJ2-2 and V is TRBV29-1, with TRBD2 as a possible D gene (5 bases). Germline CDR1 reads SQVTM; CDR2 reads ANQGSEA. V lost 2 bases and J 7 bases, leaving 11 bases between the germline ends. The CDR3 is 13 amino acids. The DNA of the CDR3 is TGCAGCGTTGAATCTCGGGCGGGCGGGGAGCTGTTTTTT. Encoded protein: CSVESRAGGELFF.

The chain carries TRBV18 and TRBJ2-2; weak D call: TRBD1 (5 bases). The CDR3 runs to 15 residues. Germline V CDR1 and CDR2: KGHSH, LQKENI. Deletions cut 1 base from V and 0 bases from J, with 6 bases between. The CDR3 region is CASSPQTANTGELFF. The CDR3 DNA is TGTGCCAGCTCACCACAGACAGCGAACACCGGGGAGCTGTTTTTT.

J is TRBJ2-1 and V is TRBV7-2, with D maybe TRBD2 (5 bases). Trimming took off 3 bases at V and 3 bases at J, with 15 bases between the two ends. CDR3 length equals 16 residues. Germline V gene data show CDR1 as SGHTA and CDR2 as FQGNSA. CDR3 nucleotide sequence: TGTGCCAGCAGCTTGGCGGCGGGCGGAAACTACAATGAGCAGTTCTTC. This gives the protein CASSLAAGGNYNEQFF.

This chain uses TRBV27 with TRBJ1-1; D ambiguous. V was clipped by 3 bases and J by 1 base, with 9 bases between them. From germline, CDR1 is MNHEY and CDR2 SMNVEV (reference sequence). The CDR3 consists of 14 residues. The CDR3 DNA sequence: TGTGCCAGCAGTTTCTGGGCGGGGAACACTGAAGCTTTCTTT. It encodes CASSFWAGNTEAFF.

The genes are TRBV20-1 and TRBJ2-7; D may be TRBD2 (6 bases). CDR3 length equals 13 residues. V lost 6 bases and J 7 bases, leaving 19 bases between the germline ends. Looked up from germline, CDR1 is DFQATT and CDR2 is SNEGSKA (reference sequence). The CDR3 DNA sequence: TGCAGTGCAAAGGGACTGACCCTTGGTGAGCAGTACTTC. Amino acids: CSAKGLTLGEQYF.

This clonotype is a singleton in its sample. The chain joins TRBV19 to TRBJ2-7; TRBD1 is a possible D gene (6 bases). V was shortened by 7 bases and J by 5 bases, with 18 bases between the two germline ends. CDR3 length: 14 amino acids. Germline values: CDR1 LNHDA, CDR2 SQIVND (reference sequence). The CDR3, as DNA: TGTGCCAGTAAAGTGGGGGCAGGTAGCCACGAGCAGTACTTC. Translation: CASKVGAGSHEQYF. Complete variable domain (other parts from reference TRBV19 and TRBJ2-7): DGGITQSPKYLFRKEGQNVTLSCEQNLNHDAMYWYRQDPGQGLRLIYYSQIVNDFQKGDIAEGYSVSREKKESFPLTVTSAQKNPTAFYLCASKVGAGSHEQYFGPGTRLTVT.

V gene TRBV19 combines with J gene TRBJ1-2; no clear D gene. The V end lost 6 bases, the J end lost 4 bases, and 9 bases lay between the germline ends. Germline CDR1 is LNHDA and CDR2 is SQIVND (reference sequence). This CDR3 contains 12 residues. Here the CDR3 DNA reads TGTGCCAGTAGAGAGGGTGCCTATGGCTACACCTTC. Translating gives CASREGAYGYTF.

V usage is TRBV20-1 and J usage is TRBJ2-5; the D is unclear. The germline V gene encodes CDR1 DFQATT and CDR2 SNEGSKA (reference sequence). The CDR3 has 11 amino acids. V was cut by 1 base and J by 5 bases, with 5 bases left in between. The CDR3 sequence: CSARVSETQYF. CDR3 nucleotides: TGCAGTGCTAGAGTATCCGAGACCCAGTACTTC.